Shown below are 18 T cell receptor beta chains from a single sample sequenced in a study of CD8+CD57+ T cells in acquired aplastic anemia (dated by TCRdb to about 2018). Flow cytometry had shown CD8+CD57+ cell expansion in the patients selected for sequencing. Instrument on record: Illumina HiSeq 2000. Genomic DNA was used as template for profiling of TCR beta VDJ combinations and CDR3 sequences. Through fastp at Q25 and MiXCR, TCRdb rebuilt clones from the public reads, retaining in-frame beta chains. All rows with the same CDR3 protein become a single entry with the most common DNA and genes. The sample data list 260,000 or so distinct CDR3 sequences, and about 44% of these were observed just once. The ten largest account for roughly 8% of the sample. The sequencing input was sorted CD4+, CD8+, or CD8+CD57+ T cells (not recorded which) from PBMCs. The receptors shown here come from a human donor with aplastic anemia.

The table lists this clonotype with a few counts. The chain recombines TRBV20-1 with TRBJ2-7, with a weak D call TRBD2 (7 bases). This CDR3 comprises 16 residues. In germline, CDR1 is DFQATT, CDR2 SNEGSKA (reference sequence). The V gene lost 3 bases and the J gene lost 1 base, with 19 bases spanning the gap. CDR3 coding DNA: TGCAGTGCTAGGGTGTTTGCGGGGGCCTATTCCTACGAGCAGTACTTC. Translation gives CSARVFAGAYSYEQYF.

CDR3 sequence reads: CASSLTWTGELFF. The CDR3 DNA reads as TGTGCCAGCAGCTTAACCTGGACGGGGGAGCTGTTTTTT. V usage is TRBV7-2 and J usage is TRBJ2-2; unclear D gene. This CDR3 is built from 13 residues. The V gene's germline CDR1 is SGHTA and CDR2 FQGNSA. Trimming shortened V by 2 bases and J by 8 bases, and 9 bases separated the two germline ends.

This sequence joins TRBV20-1 and TRBJ1-2; the match to TRBD1 covers 7 bases. The V gene's germline CDR1 is DFQATT and CDR2 SNEGSKA (reference sequence). CDR3 length equals 13 residues. The V gene end was trimmed by 6 bases and the J gene end by 6 bases; junction bases not matched to a gene: 10. The CDR3 sequence is CSARGGGRDGYTF. CDR3 nucleotides: TGCAGTGCCCGAGGAGGGGGCAGAGATGGCTACACCTTC.

This clonotype was seen many times. The CDR3 coding sequence is TGTGCCAGCAGTTTAGCACAGGGGGCCACTGAAGCTTTCTTT. This sequence encodes CASSLAQGATEAFF. This sequence joins TRBV12-3 or TRBV12-4 and TRBJ1-1; 9 bases are a match to TRBD1. This CDR3 spans 14 amino acids. V lost 0 bases, J lost 4 bases, and 0 bases stayed unmatched.

Regarding this clonotype: No conserved phenylalanine or tryptophan is present at the end of the CDR3, so a read error is the likely explanation. The DNA is left out, because the CDR3 cannot be placed on it with certainty; the CDR3 is given as TCRdb lists it. The chain is built from TRBV7-2 and TRBJ2-3; the DNA was not used to check the table's D call, TRBD1. Germline CDR1 is SGHTA and CDR2 is FQGNSA. Both ends counted, the CDR3 spans 9 residues. The CDR3 spells CASSQSGAG.

The J gene is TRBJ2-7, the V gene TRBV6-6; 8 bases are shared with TRBD1. Germline V gives CDR1 MNHNY, CDR2 SVGAGI (reference sequence). V was clipped by 5 bases and J by 9 bases; unmatched bases: 15. CDR3 length: 15 amino acids. The CDR3 DNA follows: TGTGCCAGCAGTGAAGATTCGGCAGGGGGCATCGGGCAGTACTTC. As protein: CASSEDSAGGIGQYF.

J is TRBJ2-1 and V is TRBV20-1; 9 nucleotides match TRBD2. Germline V CDR1 and CDR2: DFQATT, SNEGSKA (reference sequence). J lost 10 bases, V lost 3 bases, and 13 bases had no gene match. This CDR3 is built from 15 residues. Here the CDR3 DNA reads TGCAGTGCTAGTATAGAGCGGGAGGCCAGACGAGAGCAGTTCTTC. This sequence encodes CSASIEREARREQFF.

The V gene is TRBV24-1, the J gene TRBJ1-4; D is perhaps TRBD1 (5 bases). Germline CDR1 and CDR2: KGHDR and SFDVKD. This CDR3 has 16 amino acids. V dropped 6 bases and J dropped 5 bases, with 18 bases sitting between them. The CDR3 protein is CATSLEVGTINEKLFF. DNA for the CDR3: TGTGCCACCAGTTTAGAAGTTGGGACCATCAATGAAAAACTGTTTTTT.

This clonotype was recorded at least ten times. V is TRBV9 and J is TRBJ2-3; 12 bases fit TRBD1. The germline gives CDR1 SGDLS, CDR2 YYNGEE. The CDR3 is 17 amino acids. The trim removed 1 base at V and 3 bases at J, leaving 6 bases unmatched. For the CDR3, the DNA is TGTGCCAGCAGCGTATACGGGACAGGGGGCTGGACAGATACGCAGTATTTT. Its translation is CASSVYGTGGWTDTQYF.

The chain joins TRBV11-2 to TRBJ2-5, with D tentatively TRBD1 (5 bases). The CDR3 covers 14 residues. Germline CDR1 SGHAT, CDR2 FQNNGV. Between the trimmed V and J ends, which lost 3 bases and 0 bases, there was a span of 8 bases. The CDR3 DNA follows: TGTGCCAGCAGCTTCCCAGGGTACCAAGAGACCCAGTACTTC. Translation: CASSFPGYQETQYF.

This clonotype is a singleton in its sample. The chain uses TRBV15 and TRBJ2-5; either TRBD1 or TRBD2 may fit D (6 bases each). Germline V gene data show CDR1 as LNHNV and CDR2 as YYDKDF (reference sequence). Trimming shortened V by 3 bases and J by 2 bases, and 13 bases separated the two germline ends. The CDR3 spans 15 residues. The CDR3 reads CATSRLPGAQETQYF. For the CDR3, the DNA is TGTGCCACCAGCAGGTTACCGGGGGCTCAAGAGACCCAGTACTTC.

This clonotype was counted once. The genes are TRBV15 and TRBJ1-2; 7 positions agree with TRBD1. The V gene's germline CDR1 is LNHNV and CDR2 YYDKDF (reference sequence). The CDR3 has 14 amino acids. V lost 4 bases, J lost 8 bases, and 10 bases stayed unmatched. The CDR3 nucleotides read TGTGCCACCAGCACCCGGACAGGCACGGGAGGCTACACCTTC. It translates to CATSTRTGTGGYTF.

As regards this clonotype: A junction boundary mismatches the germline segment, possibly from a read error. The chain links TRBV20-1 to TRBJ1-5; D is undetermined. Germline loops: CDR1 DFQATT, CDR2 SNEGSKA (reference sequence). CDR3 length: 16 residues. CDR3 nucleotide sequence: TGCAGTGCTGGTGGAGGGCCGGGGAACTACAATGAGCCCCAGCATTTT. Translating gives CSAGGGPGNYNEPQHF.

This clonotype was picked up many times. The J gene is TRBJ2-7, the V gene TRBV7-9; D remains unclear. Trimming cost V 3 bases and J 3 bases, with 24 bases left between them. Germline CDR1 and CDR2: SEHNR and FQNEAQ (reference sequence). The CDR3 loop spans 18 amino acids. CDR3 DNA sequence: TGTGCCAGCAGCTTTGGTCCCGTCACCCACGGATATTACTACGAGCAGTACTTC. Amino acids: CASSFGPVTHGYYYEQYF.

The chain is built from TRBV28 and TRBJ1-3; the D is unclear. With 8 bases removed from V and 0 bases from J, the gap between germline ends came to 11 bases. CDR1 is MDHEN and CDR2 is SYDVKM in the germline V gene. The CDR3 contains 14 residues. The CDR3 sequence: CASGIGFSGNTIYF. CDR3 DNA: TGTGCCAGCGGAATAGGTTTCTCTGGAAACACCATATATTTT.

The sample holds many counts of this clonotype. The chain has TRBV7-9 and TRBJ2-3; D is possibly TRBD2 (6 bases). Per germline, CDR1 SEHNR and CDR2 FQNEAQ (reference sequence). The length of the CDR3 is 18 residues. Trimming pared 5 bases from V and 1 base from J, leaving 22 bases between. The CDR3 bases are TGTGCCAGCAGCCCACAAATCGGACCAGGAGGGGGCACAGATACGCAGTATTTT. Protein sequence: CASSPQIGPGGGTDTQYF.

The chain uses TRBV20-1 and TRBJ1-6, with 8 bases identical to TRBD1. The CDR3 length is 17 residues. Germline loops: CDR1 DFQATT, CDR2 SNEGSKA (reference sequence). Unmatched junction bases numbered 13, after V lost 1 base and J lost 8 bases. Written as DNA, the CDR3 is TGCAGTGCTAGAGTCGTAACCCAGGGGGCCAATGATTCACCCCTCCACTTT. It yields the protein CSARVVTQGANDSPLHF.

Regarding this clonotype: This sequence may be a read error, since a much larger clone differs from it by one base. The chain has TRBV5-1 and TRBJ1-1, with D hard to call. The CDR3 has 16 residues. Trimming removed 0 bases from V and 1 base from J, with 13 bases in between. CDR1 is SGHRS and CDR2 is YFSETQ in the germline V gene. In DNA form, the CDR3 reads TGCGCCAGCAGCTTGGTTCAGAGGGAGGGGAACACTGAAGCTTTCTTT. Amino acids: CASSLVQREGNTEAFF.